The present TCR beta chain was sequenced within a study of identifying expanded T cells in peripheral blood. Study outcomes and limitations: Technical replicates showed about 1.1 changed clones; approximately 2 weeks 15 to 20; four weeks 19. Across healthy donors, higher total template counts meant significantly greater roughly 2-week count variance.

Some clones are missing from TCRdb's copy, which holds only in-frame ones; the method was immunoSEQ multiplex PCR. The repertoire includes around 120,000 clones, roughly 91% of them detected once, and roughly 15% sits in the top ten. The germline V and J ends were trimmed by 0 bases and 2 bases, with 8 bases remaining between them. CDR3 length: 15 residues. CDR1 and CDR2 (germline): MNHEY, SMNVEV (reference sequence). During the collection period, no donor immune events like infections were recorded. About this clone: The antigen is undetermined.

The V and J genes are TRBV27 and TRBJ1-5; D is ambiguous. The TCR originated in a person between 18 and 75 years old in good health. The source material was blood. The CDR3 protein is CASSLSTGGNQPQHF. The CDR3 DNA is TGTGCCAGCAGTTTATCGACCGGGGGCAATCAGCCCCAGCATTTT.